The T cell receptor (beta chain) under discussion was sequenced for a study of regulatory T cells in long-lasting Graves disease. V lost 6 bases to trimming and J lost 0 bases, with 15 bases between them. The germline V gene encodes CDR1 DFQATT and CDR2 SNEGSKA (reference sequence). The CDR3 spans 15 residues. The time point is: persistent/refractory GD, antithyroid drugs over 5 years with positive TRAb. Extracted PBMC RNA gave rise to the TCR library. Library construction for TCR beta used iRepertoire HTBI primers and Arm-PCR of CDR3 regions. One entry per CDR3 protein, called by TCRdb with MiXCR from the multiplex PCR reads. The sample lists a few hundred thousand distinct CDR3 sequences, 23% occurring once. This clonotype was seen many times.

The J gene is TRBJ1-5, the V gene TRBV20-1, with D possibly being TRBD1 (5 bases). Material: peripheral blood mononuclear cells (PBMCs), obtained when the disease was refractory, from a patient treated with antithyroid drugs. The source of this sequence is a female donor with Graves disease. The CDR3 spells CSATEGSYSNQPQHF. DNA of the CDR3: TGCAGTGCCACAGAGGGGAGTTATAGCAATCAGCCCCAGCATTTT.